These 16 T cell receptor beta chains share one sample of origin, sequenced in a study of blood T cell repertoires in COVID-19. Libraries were prepared by immunoSEQ multiplex PCR; TCRdb keeps only in-frame clonotypes and omits some of them. The sample has roughly 400,000 clones; 75% to 90% are singletons. The sequencing input was PBMCs or T cells enriched from blood (not recorded which). These receptor sequences come from a young man who had recovered from COVID-19.

The chain employs TRBV18 and TRBJ1-3; the D gene is possibly TRBD1 (5 bases). This CDR3 is 17 amino acids long. Germline V gene sequence: CDR1 KGHSH, CDR2 LQKENI. V dropped 5 bases and J dropped 0 bases, with 17 bases sitting between them. CDR3 amino acids: CASSDRDWAISGNTIYF. CDR3 DNA: TGTGCCAGCTCAGACCGGGACTGGGCCATCTCTGGAAACACCATATATTTT.

This chain joins TRBV9 and TRBJ1-2, with no clear D. CDR1 is SGDLS, CDR2 YYNGEE, per germline. Trimming removed 4 bases at V and 6 bases at J, with 19 bases between. This CDR3 region has 15 residues. The CDR3 region has the DNA TGTGCCAGCAGCAGGGCAATGGAGGGTTACAATGGCTACACCTTC. Its translation: CASSRAMEGYNGYTF.

As DNA, the CDR3 is TGTGCCAGCAGTTTATTCGGCAGGGGCCAGGCTAGGGCCAAAAACATTCAGTACTTC. Translation gives CASSLFGRGQARAKNIQYF. The chain is built from TRBV28 and TRBJ2-4; maybe TRBD1 (6 bases). Trimming left V 1 base short and J 1 base short, with 20 bases between. The CDR3 has 19 residues. CDR1 is MDHEN, CDR2 SYDVKM, per germline.

The CDR3 loop reads CASRSSTGQNIQYF. In DNA, the CDR3 is TGCGCCAGCAGGAGTTCGACAGGACAAAACATTCAGTACTTC. The rearrangement joins TRBV5-1 to TRBJ2-4; D may be TRBD1 (6 bases). The V end lost 5 bases, the J end lost 5 bases, and 14 bases lay between the germline ends. The CDR3 has 14 residues. The germline gives CDR1 SGHRS, CDR2 YFSETQ.

The V call is TRBV6-5, the J call TRBJ2-7, with D possibly matching TRBD1 (6 bases). CDR1 and CDR2 from the germline V gene are MNHEY and SVGAGI. This CDR3 has 14 residues. Trimming removed 6 bases at V and 0 bases at J, with 12 bases between. The CDR3 nucleotides read TGTGCCAGCAGCCGGTTAGGGGGCTCCTACGAGCAGTACTTC. Translating gives CASSRLGGSYEQYF.

A single count supports this clone. The rearrangement joins TRBV14 to TRBJ2-1; 10 bases map to TRBD2. The CDR3 is 15 residues long. Trimming took 3 bases from V and 5 from J; bases not matched to a gene: 4. The V gene's germline CDR1 is SGHDN and CDR2 FVKESK. The CDR3 bases are TGTGCCAGCAGCCACAAGCGGGAGGGCAACAATGAGCAGTTCTTC. Its translation: CASSHKREGNNEQFF.

This clone was seen just once. The gene calls are TRBV7-9 and TRBJ2-3; D is undetermined. The CDR3 sequence is 12 residues long. V lost 5 bases, J lost 5 bases, and 8 bases lay in between. Germline lookup yields CDR1 SEHNR and CDR2 FQNEAQ (reference sequence). The CDR3 here is CASSPVLDTQYF. DNA for the CDR3: TGTGCCAGCAGCCCTGTGTTAGATACGCAGTATTTT.

This clone was recorded once. The chain couples TRBV7-9 to TRBJ2-3; D is possibly TRBD2 (6 bases). CDR1 SEHNR and CDR2 FQNEAQ come from the germline V gene (reference sequence). The V and J ends lost 5 bases and 0 bases respectively, with 21 bases between them. This CDR3 region has 18 residues. The CDR3 DNA reads TGTGCCAGCAGCCCCATAGGTAGTCGGGAGCTAAGCACAGATACGCAGTATTTT. Its protein product is CASSPIGSRELSTDTQYF.

V usage is TRBV5-1 and J usage is TRBJ2-5, with 9 bases fitting TRBD1. This CDR3 is 13 amino acids long. Trimming removed 4 bases from V and 3 bases from J; junction bases left unmatched: 1. Germline CDR1 SGHRS, CDR2 YFSETQ. The CDR3 nucleotides read TGCGCCAGCAGCCGGGACAGGGAAGAGACCCAGTACTTC. Its translation is CASSRDREETQYF.

The chain carries TRBV10-3 and TRBJ1-2; no definite D call. The CDR3 extends over 13 amino acids. Trimming pared 3 bases from V and 8 bases from J, leaving 13 bases between. Germline lookup yields CDR1 ENHRY and CDR2 SYGVKD. Here the CDR3 reads CAISDPGEGGYTF. CDR3 nucleotide sequence: TGTGCCATCAGTGATCCCGGGGAGGGAGGCTACACCTTC.

V usage is TRBV27 and J usage is TRBJ2-7; possible D gene TRBD1, 5 bases. The CDR3 has 14 amino acids. V was pared by 2 bases and J by 2 bases, with 10 bases between. Germline assignment: CDR1 MNHEY and CDR2 SMNVEV (reference sequence). The CDR3 region is CASSLKGVAYEQYF. CDR3 in DNA: TGTGCCAGCAGTTTAAAAGGGGTCGCCTACGAGCAGTACTTC.

The genes are TRBV20-1 and TRBJ1-2; perhaps TRBD1 as D (5 bases). The CDR3 has 11 residues. CDR1 is DFQATT, CDR2 SNEGSKA, per germline (reference sequence). V gave up 7 bases and J gave up 4 bases, with 10 bases separating them. CDR3: CSVSQGYGYTF. The DNA for the CDR3 is TGCAGTGTTTCCCAGGGCTATGGCTACACCTTC.

The table lists this clone with a count of one. This chain uses TRBV12-3 or TRBV12-4 with TRBJ2-1; tentative D call: TRBD1 (6 bases). The CDR3 has 13 residues. Trimming pared 1 base from V and 7 bases from J, leaving 8 bases between. This CDR3 reads CASSLGDRNEQFF. The CDR3 DNA reads as TGTGCCAGCAGTTTAGGAGACAGGAATGAGCAGTTCTTC.

The rearrangement links TRBV9 to TRBJ2-1; 7 bases agree with TRBD2. The CDR3 is 16 residues long. Germline V gene data show CDR1 as SGDLS and CDR2 as YYNGEE. J gave up 5 bases and V 4 bases, and 12 bases lay outside the gene matches. In nucleotides, the CDR3 is TGTGCCAGCAGCTCTAACCTAGCGGATCCCCACAATGAGCAGTTCTTC. This translates into CASSSNLADPHNEQFF.

This chain links TRBV5-1 with TRBJ2-3, with 9 bases fitting TRBD1. The CDR3 is made up of 16 amino acids. J was trimmed by 0 bases and V by 1 base; bases with no gene match: 3. CDR1 SGHRS and CDR2 YFSETQ come from the germline V gene. As DNA, the CDR3 is TGCGCCAGCAGCTTGAGGACAGGGGCGAGCACAGATACGCAGTATTTT. Translated, it gives CASSLRTGASTDTQYF.

This chain's CDR3 is CASSFTESTDTQYF. The DNA for the CDR3 is TGCGCCAGCAGCTTTACAGAGAGCACAGATACGCAGTATTTT. The chain employs TRBV5-1 and TRBJ2-3; D gene unclear. The CDR3 contains 14 residues. Trimming left V 2 bases short and J 0 bases short, with 7 bases between. Germline loops: CDR1 SGHRS, CDR2 YFSETQ.